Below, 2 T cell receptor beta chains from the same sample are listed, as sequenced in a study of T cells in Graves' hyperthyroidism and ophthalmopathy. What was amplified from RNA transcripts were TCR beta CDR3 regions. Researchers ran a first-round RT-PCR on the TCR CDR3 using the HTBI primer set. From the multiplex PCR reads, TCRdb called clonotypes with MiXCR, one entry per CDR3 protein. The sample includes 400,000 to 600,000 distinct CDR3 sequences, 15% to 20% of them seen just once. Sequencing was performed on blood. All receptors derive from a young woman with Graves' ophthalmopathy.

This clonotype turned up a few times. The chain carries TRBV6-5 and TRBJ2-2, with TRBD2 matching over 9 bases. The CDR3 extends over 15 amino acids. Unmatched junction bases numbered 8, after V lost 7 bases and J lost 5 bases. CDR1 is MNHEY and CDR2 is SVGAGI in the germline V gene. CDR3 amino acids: CASIFSGSQTGELFF. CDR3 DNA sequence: TGTGCCAGCATTTTTAGCGGGAGTCAAACCGGGGAGCTGTTTTTT.

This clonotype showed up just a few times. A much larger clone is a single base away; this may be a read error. The CDR3 DNA reads as TGTGCCAGCAGCGGACAGCTCTATGGCTACACCTTC. Amino acid sequence: CASSGQLYGYTF. The V gene is TRBV28, the J gene TRBJ1-2, with a tentative D call TRBD1 (6 bases). The length of the CDR3 is 12 residues. The V and J ends lost 6 bases and 4 bases respectively, with 9 bases between them. Germline assignment: CDR1 MDHEN and CDR2 SYDVKM.